This TCR beta chain is from a study of cytomegalovirus exposure and HLA in healthy donors. Germline assignment: CDR1 MNHEY and CDR2 SVGAGI. The CDR3 sequence is 14 residues long. Trimming cost V 5 bases and J 4 bases, with 11 bases left between them. This PCR relied on a set of 60 Vbeta primers and 13 Jbeta primers. Sequenced by immunoSEQ multiplex PCR; TCRdb stores in-frame clones only, minus some. The repertoire holds 200,000 to 250,000 clones, with approximately 70% as singletons. This clone was counted between two and nine times. The receptor was derived from a man aged 35-49 years in good health and CMV-seropositive. The chain couples TRBV6-5 to TRBJ2-2, with D possibly matching TRBD2 (5 bases). Sequenced sample: PBMCs. The CDR3 loop reads CASSPGLGTGELFF. The CDR3 bases are TGTGCCAGCAGTCCAGGACTGGGCACCGGGGAGCTGTTTTTT.